This TCR beta chain was found in a study of Ad26.COV2.S vaccination and SARS-CoV-2 variants. The germline V gene encodes CDR1 MDHEN and CDR2 SYDVKM. The length of the CDR3 is 17 residues. Deletions cut 6 bases from V and 6 bases from J, with 23 bases between. Treatment defined: some 19 received Ad26.COV2.S at low or high dose, single or two shots; about 5 received placebo; per-sample allocation not given. Sampling was done on day 63 after the first vaccine or placebo injection. The repertoire was sequenced with immunoSEQ multiplex PCR; TCRdb's copy has only in-frame clones and lacks some. The sample shows some 450,000 clones, 90% of them seen only once.

The specimen was peripheral blood, collected in a trial of Ad26.COV2.S vaccine versus placebo. The receptor was derived from a person between 18 and 65 years old who received the Ad26.COV2.S COVID-19 vaccine or a placebo. V and J are TRBV28 and TRBJ2-2, with D possibly being TRBD2 (6 bases). The CDR3 is CASSPLLAAVRSGELFF. CDR3 coding DNA: TGTGCCAGCAGCCCCTTACTAGCAGCGGTTAGATCCGGGGAGCTGTTTTTT.